This TCR beta chain was retrieved from a study of blood T cell repertoires in COVID-19. The V and J ends lost 0 bases and 0 bases respectively, with 13 bases between them. In germline, CDR1 is SGHKS, CDR2 YYEKEE (reference sequence). This CDR3 has 17 amino acids. Repertoires were generated with immunoSEQ multiplex PCR, while TCRdb's copy carries only in-frame clones and drops some. The sample lists 70,000 or so clones; over 70% were seen once. The genes are TRBV5-5 and TRBJ1-3; perhaps TRBD1 as D (5 bases). The sequence was obtained from a man in his fifties or sixties with acute or convalescent COVID-19. The sequenced sample consisted of peripheral blood. CDR3 in DNA: TGTGCCAGCAGCTTGGAGGGGAATGCGGTCTCTGGAAACACCATATATTTT. Its translation: CASSLEGNAVSGNTIYF.